Below are 25 T cell receptor beta chains sequenced from a single sample in a study of T cells in Graves' hyperthyroidism and ophthalmopathy. Amplified TCR beta CDR3 regions came from RNA transcripts. Initially, a first-round RT-PCR of the TCR CDR3 employed the HTBI primer set. TCRdb reprocessed the multiplex PCR reads with MiXCR, giving one entry per CDR3 protein. Here the sample spans about 760,000 distinct CDR3 sequences, approximately 36% being singletons. Sample: blood. Source of these receptors: a woman in her thirties or forties with Graves' hyperthyroidism.

This clonotype was counted only a few times. This sequence joins TRBV5-6 and TRBJ2-6, with D tentatively TRBD1 (5 bases). CDR3 length equals 14 residues. Trimming stripped 9 bases from V and 2 bases from J, with 12 bases between. Looked up from germline, CDR1 is SGHDT and CDR2 is YYEEEE. The CDR3 spells CATSGLAGANVLTF. The CDR3 DNA reads TGTGCCACTTCAGGGTTAGCTGGGGCCAACGTCCTGACTTTC.

About this clonotype itself: One end of the junction fails to match germline, which may point to a read error. DNA of the CDR3: TGTGTCAGCAGCGCGGGGGGTTTCTATGGCTACACCTTC. Amino acid sequence: CVSSAGGFYGYTF. The V gene is TRBV9, the J gene TRBJ1-2, with a possible D match to TRBD1 (5 bases). Germline CDR1 SGDLS, CDR2 YYNGEE. The CDR3 runs to 13 residues.

The chain carries TRBV5-1 and TRBJ2-2; D is possibly TRBD1 or TRBD2 (6 bases each). Germline V gene sequence: CDR1 SGHRS, CDR2 YFSETQ. Trimming stripped 4 bases from V and 7 bases from J, with 17 bases between. This CDR3 comprises 15 residues. The CDR3 spells CASSRETGFGGELFF. The DNA of the CDR3 is TGCGCCAGCAGCCGGGAGACAGGATTTGGCGGGGAGCTGTTTTTT.

This clonotype was detected only a few times. The chain uses TRBV7-3 and TRBJ1-2; 8 bases are a match to TRBD1. Trimming removed 5 bases from V and 8 bases from J; junction bases left unmatched: 10. Germline V CDR1 and CDR2: SGHTA, FQGTGA. The CDR3 covers 14 residues. The CDR3 sequence: CASSPSDRGLGYTF. In nucleotides, the CDR3 is TGTGCCAGCAGCCCTTCCGACAGGGGATTGGGCTACACCTTC.

The chain uses TRBV29-1 and TRBJ1-5, with D perhaps TRBD1 (6 bases). The germline CDR1 and CDR2 sequences are SQVTM and ANQGSEA. This CDR3 region has 16 residues. The germline V and J ends were trimmed by 3 bases and 1 base, with 16 bases remaining between them. CDR3 region: CSVELNGGASNQPQHF. DNA of the CDR3: TGCAGCGTTGAGCTCAACGGGGGGGCGAGCAATCAGCCCCAGCATTTT.

This clonotype appeared many times. This chain links TRBV29-1 with TRBJ1-1; no reliable D call. This CDR3 has 15 residues. Germline lookup yields CDR1 SQVTM and CDR2 ANQGSEA. Trimming took 0 bases from V and 0 from J, leaving 11 bases between them. DNA of the CDR3: TGCAGCGTTGAAGATCCTGCAGCCTTGAACACTGAAGCTTTCTTT. Translation: CSVEDPAALNTEAFF.

This clonotype was found many times. CDR3 residues: CASSRTGETQYF. CDR3 in DNA: TGTGCCAGCAGCCGGACAGGGGAGACCCAGTACTTC. J is TRBJ2-5 and V is TRBV3-1, with TRBD1 matching 8 bases. The CDR3 sequence is 12 residues long. Germline loops: CDR1 LGHDT, CDR2 YNNKEL (reference sequence). Unmatched junction bases numbered 0, after V lost 4 bases and J lost 5 bases.

This chain connects TRBV10-3 to TRBJ2-6, with 10 bases identical to TRBD1. The CDR3 is 16 amino acids. The ends lost 10 bases at V and 2 bases at J; junction bases unmatched: 8. Per germline, CDR1 ENHRY and CDR2 SYGVKD. The CDR3, as DNA: TGTGCCAACAGACAGGGGGCGCATCCTGGGGCCAACGTCCTGACTTTC. It specifies CANRQGAHPGANVLTF.

With respect to this clonotype: A read error may be the cause here, since a much bigger clone is one base away. The CDR3 end shows no conserved phenylalanine or tryptophan, and so a read error is likely. V usage is TRBV6-5 and J usage is TRBJ1-1; no clear D gene. The CDR3 contains 11 residues. Germline V gene sequence: CDR1 MNHEY, CDR2 SVGAGI. Between the trimmed V and J ends, which lost 7 bases and 7 bases, there was a span of 10 bases. The CDR3 DNA sequence: TGTGCCAGCATTAGGCATTTTGAAGCTTTCTCT. Encoded protein: CASIRHFEAFS.

This clonotype was detected ten times or more. The rearrangement uses TRBV19 and TRBJ2-7; D is unclear. Germline CDR1 reads LNHDA; CDR2 reads SQIVND (reference sequence). Trimming pared 3 bases from V and 3 bases from J, leaving 9 bases between. This CDR3 has 13 amino acids. The CDR3 DNA sequence: TGTGCCAGTAGTATGGGGATGGGCTACGAGCAGTACTTC. This encodes CASSMGMGYEQYF.

The table lists this clonotype with a few counts. One end of the junction is discordant with germline, which a read error may explain. The rearrangement joins TRBV5-4 to TRBJ1-6; 11 bases align to TRBD1. The CDR3 has 17 amino acids. Germline V CDR1 and CDR2: SGHNT, YYREEE (reference sequence). CDR3 bases: TGCGCCAGCAGCCAAGAAAGGACAGGGGGCTGGGATTCACCCCTCCACTTT. Its protein product is CASSQERTGGWDSPLHF.

The V and J genes are TRBV10-3 and TRBJ2-3; 13 positions match TRBD2. The CDR3 extends over 14 amino acids. The V gene end was trimmed by 4 bases and the J gene end by 12 bases; junction bases not matched to a gene: 7. The germline gives CDR1 ENHRY, CDR2 SYGVKD. CDR3 region: CAISGFPGLAGQYF. The CDR3 DNA sequence: TGTGCCATCAGTGGATTCCCGGGACTAGCGGGACAGTATTTT.

The rearrangement links TRBV2 to TRBJ1-2, with 8 bases fitting TRBD1. V lost 0 bases and J lost 7; bases outside the gene matches: 4. This CDR3 region has 14 residues. Germline values: CDR1 SNHLY, CDR2 FYNNEI. This CDR3 is CASSEARTGSGYTF. In DNA, the CDR3 is TGTGCCAGCAGTGAAGCAAGGACAGGGTCTGGCTACACCTTC.

The rearrangement links TRBV2 to TRBJ2-7, with a possible D match to TRBD1 (5 bases). The DNA end is a closer match to TRBJ2-1, so the J assignment may be wrong. The CDR3 is 12 residues long. Germline CDR1 is SNHLY and CDR2 is FYNNEI. CDR3 sequence (DNA): TGTGCCAGCAGTGAGGGGCGGACCGAGCAGTTCTTC. Its translation is CASSEGRTEQFF.

Comments on this clonotype: This could be a read error, since a much larger clone is one nucleotide away. This chain joins TRBV19 and TRBJ1-2; D is unresolved. Germline CDR1 is LNHDA and CDR2 is SQIVND (reference sequence). This CDR3 comprises 13 residues. The CDR3 protein is CTSRGGIAYGYTF. In nucleotides, the CDR3 is TGTACCAGTAGAGGAGGGATTGCGTATGGCTACACCTTC. The full variable domain, its missing parts supplied by reference TRBV19 and TRBJ1-2, is DGGITQSPKYLFRKEGQNVTLSCEQNLNHDAMYWYRQDPGQGLRLIYYSQIVNDFQKGDIAEGYSVSREKKESFPLTVTSAQKNPTAFYLCTSRGGIAYGYTFGSGTRLTVV.

This clonotype has only a few counts. The rearrangement links TRBV12-3 or TRBV12-4 to TRBJ1-5, with D perhaps TRBD1 (5 bases). The CDR3 has 14 amino acids. The V end lost 8 bases, the J end lost 6 bases, and 17 bases lay between the germline ends. In DNA, the CDR3 is TGTGCCAGCTCCCGTTGGGGGGAGGGTCAGCCCCAGCATTTT. It translates to CASSRWGEGQPQHF.

This rearrangement joins TRBV19 to TRBJ2-2; D call uncertain. Between the trimmed V and J ends, which lost 3 bases and 4 bases, there was a span of 18 bases. Germline assignment: CDR1 LNHDA and CDR2 SQIVND (reference sequence). The CDR3 has 17 amino acids. DNA for the CDR3: TGTGCCAGTAGTATGGGTCCGGGCGGTGGAATCACCGGGGAGCTGTTTTTT. Its translation: CASSMGPGGGITGELFF.

This clonotype was recorded at least ten times. The chain is built from TRBV24-1 and TRBJ2-5; possible D gene TRBD2, 6 bases. The CDR3 extends over 13 amino acids. V shed 1 base and J shed 9 bases, with 11 bases lying between them. The V gene's germline CDR1 is KGHDR and CDR2 SFDVKD. The CDR3, as DNA: TGTGCCACCAGTGATTTTTCGGGAGCGGCCCAGTACTTC. Translation gives CATSDFSGAAQYF.

The CDR3 DNA reads TGTGCCAGCAGTTTAGAACCGCCCTCTAACTATGGCTACACCTTC. Its protein product is CASSLEPPSNYGYTF. The chain links TRBV12-3 or TRBV12-4 to TRBJ1-2; D unclear. The CDR3 totals 15 residues. The ends were cut back, 1 base at V and 0 bases at J, with 9 bases in the middle.

This clonotype has only a few counts. V usage is TRBV29-1 and J usage is TRBJ2-5; 8 bases are a match to TRBD1. This CDR3 has 14 residues. With V trimmed by 7 bases and J by 3 bases, 10 bases remained unmatched. Looked up from germline, CDR1 is SQVTM and CDR2 is ANQGSEA. Written as DNA, the CDR3 is TGCAGCGCCGAACTGGACAGGGAGAAAGAGACCCAGTACTTC. Translating gives CSAELDREKETQYF.

This clonotype was observed many times. The genes are TRBV6-5 and TRBJ1-2; D is undetermined. The CDR3 length is 13 residues. From germline, CDR1 is MNHEY and CDR2 SVGAGI. With 10 bases removed from V and 6 bases from J, the gap between germline ends came to 18 bases. The CDR3 DNA reads as TGTGCCACGAGGTTGGAGGGCAATCATGGCTACACCTTC. Its translation: CATRLEGNHGYTF.

This clonotype was detected ten times or more. V gene TRBV3-1 combines with J gene TRBJ2-7, with D unclear. Trimming removed 0 bases at V and 3 bases at J, with 12 bases between. Germline lookup yields CDR1 LGHDT and CDR2 YNNKEL (reference sequence). The CDR3 is 15 residues long. The CDR3 region is CASSQEGPLDYEQYF. The CDR3 region has the DNA TGTGCCAGCAGCCAAGAGGGCCCCCTCGACTACGAGCAGTACTTC.

This clonotype has just a few counts. V and J are TRBV7-2 and TRBJ1-1; D gene uncertain. The CDR3 extends over 12 amino acids. Trimming removed 5 bases from V and 7 bases from J, with 11 bases in between. The germline gives CDR1 SGHTA, CDR2 FQGNSA. This chain's CDR3 is CASSKPHYEAFF. The CDR3 coding sequence is TGTGCCAGCAGCAAACCCCATTATGAAGCTTTCTTT.

This clonotype was seen a few times. V usage is TRBV5-5 and J usage is TRBJ2-2; maybe TRBD2 (6 bases). This CDR3 region has 14 residues. V was shortened by 3 bases and J by 5 bases, with 11 bases between the two germline ends. Germline CDR1 is SGHKS and CDR2 is YYEKEE (reference sequence). The CDR3 nucleotides are TGTGCCAGCAGCTCGGAGGGCGCGACCGGGGAGCTGTTTTTT. Amino acids: CASSSEGATGELFF.

At least ten counts were recorded for this clonotype. The chain uses TRBV29-1 and TRBJ1-1, with 8 nucleotides matching TRBD1. Germline V gene lookup returns CDR1 SQVTM and CDR2 ANQGSEA. There are 14 residues in the CDR3. V shed 5 bases and J 4 bases; nucleotides not matched to a gene: 9. CDR3 sequence reads: CSVIRTGYGTEAFF. CDR3 coding DNA: TGCAGCGTTATCCGGACAGGGTATGGCACTGAAGCTTTCTTT.